This TCR beta chain was captured by sequencing in a study of cytomegalovirus exposure and HLA in healthy donors. Study details: It was reported in a later analysis that the 120 validation repertoires used the same platform as the approximately 690 first-cohort repertoires.

As concerns this clone: What it binds is unknown.

Study-level results: Researchers catalogued 160 or so TCR beta chains as cytomegalovirus-associated. Reported results showed that the classifier diagnosed cytomegalovirus status with high specificity and sensitivity.

The CDR3 has 13 amino acids. From germline, CDR1 is GTSNPN and CDR2 SVGIG (reference sequence). Trimming cost V 0 bases and J 6 bases; bases outside gene matches: 2. The protocol was immunoSEQ multiplex PCR, while the TCRdb copy is restricted to in-frame clones and leaves out a portion. The sample holds approximately 59,000 clones, roughly 93% seen once. Sequencing used PBMCs. This chain uses TRBV30 with TRBJ1-2; 9 bases fit TRBD1. The TCR sequence derives from a woman between 18 and 30 years old in good health and CMV-seropositive. CDR3 amino acids: CAWSVGTGHGYTF. CDR3 bases: TGTGCCTGGAGTGTCGGGACAGGGCATGGCTACACCTTC.